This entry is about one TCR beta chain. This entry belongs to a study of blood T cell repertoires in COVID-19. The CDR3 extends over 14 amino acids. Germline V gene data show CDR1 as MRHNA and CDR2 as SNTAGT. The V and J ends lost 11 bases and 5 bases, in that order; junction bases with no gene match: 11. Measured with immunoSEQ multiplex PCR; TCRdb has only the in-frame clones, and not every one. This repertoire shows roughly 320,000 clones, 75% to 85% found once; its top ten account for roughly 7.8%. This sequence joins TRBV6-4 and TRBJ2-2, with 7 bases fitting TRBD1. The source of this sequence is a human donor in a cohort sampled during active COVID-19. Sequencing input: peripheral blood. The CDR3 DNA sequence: TGTGCCCGCACCGGGACAGAGGGGACCGGGGAGCTGTTTTTT. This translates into CARTGTEGTGELFF.